This TCR beta chain was captured in a study of blood T cell repertoires in COVID-19. J lost 9 bases, V lost 3 bases, and 6 bases had no gene match. CDR1 SGHDT and CDR2 YYEEEE come from the germline V gene. The CDR3 is made up of 15 amino acids. Libraries were prepared by immunoSEQ multiplex PCR; TCRdb keeps only in-frame clonotypes and omits some of them. The sample has approximately 220,000 clones, roughly 89% seen once. Those enrolled, adults aged roughly 18 to 90 years, came from about two dozen US areas. The rearrangement uses TRBV5-6 and TRBJ2-1, with TRBD2 matching over 13 bases. Sequenced material: PBMCs or T cells enriched from blood (not recorded which). The TCR originated in a woman aged 40 to 50 who had recovered from COVID-19. CDR3 DNA: TGTGCCAGCAGCTATGGACTAGCGGGAGTGTCTGAGCAGTTCTTC. This encodes CASSYGLAGVSEQFF. Full variable domain (rest looked up from reference TRBV5-6 and TRBJ2-1): DAGVTQSPTHLIKTRGQQVTLRCSPKSGHDTVSWYQQALGQGPQFIFQYYEEEERQRGNFPDRFSGHQFPNYSSELNVNALLLGDSALYLCASSYGLAGVSEQFFGPGTRLTVL.